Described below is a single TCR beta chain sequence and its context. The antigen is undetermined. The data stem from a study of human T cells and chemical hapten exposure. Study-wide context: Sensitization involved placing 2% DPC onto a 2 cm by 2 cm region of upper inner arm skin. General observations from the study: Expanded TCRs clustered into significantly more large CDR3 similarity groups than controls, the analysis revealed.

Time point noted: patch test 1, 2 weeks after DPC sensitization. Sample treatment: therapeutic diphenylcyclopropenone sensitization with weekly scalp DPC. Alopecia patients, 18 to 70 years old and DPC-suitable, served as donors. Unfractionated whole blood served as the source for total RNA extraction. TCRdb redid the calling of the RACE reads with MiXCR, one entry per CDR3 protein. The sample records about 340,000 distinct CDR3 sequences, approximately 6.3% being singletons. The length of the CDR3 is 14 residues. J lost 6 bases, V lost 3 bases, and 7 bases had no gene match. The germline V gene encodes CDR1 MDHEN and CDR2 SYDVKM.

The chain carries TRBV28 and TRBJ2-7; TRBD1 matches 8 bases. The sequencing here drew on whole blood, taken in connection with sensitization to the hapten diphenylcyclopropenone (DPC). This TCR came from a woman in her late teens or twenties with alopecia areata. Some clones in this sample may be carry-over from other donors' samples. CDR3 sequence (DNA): TGTGCCAGCAGTTTCGGGACAGGATTACTCGAGCAGTACTTC. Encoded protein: CASSFGTGLLEQYF.